The clone carrying this T cell receptor beta chain was seen just once. This record comes from a study of blood T cell repertoires in COVID-19. The trim removed 6 bases at V and 0 bases at J, leaving 4 bases unmatched. The CDR3 contains 15 residues. Germline V lookup: CDR1 SEHNR, CDR2 FQNEAQ (reference sequence). Original data processing: From reference gene primer amplification, estimates of nucleated cell counts were derived. Measured with immunoSEQ multiplex PCR; TCRdb has only the in-frame clones, and not every one. For V, J and clone size, that table is used; D and trimming come from the DNA. The sample yields fewer than 500,000 clones, 86% seen once.

This sequence originates from a woman in her 30s with active or convalescent COVID-19. The sample taken for sequencing was peripheral blood. The V call is TRBV7-9, the J call TRBJ2-3; 9 positions match TRBD2. CDR3: CASSTTSGSTDTQYF. For the CDR3, the DNA is TGTGCCAGCAGTACCACTAGCGGGAGCACAGATACGCAGTATTTT. Full variable domain (outside the CDR3, taken from reference TRBV7-9 and TRBJ2-3): DTGVSQNPRHKITKRGQNVTFRCDPISEHNRLYWYRQTLGQGPEFLTYFQNEAQLEKSRLLSDRFSAERPKGSFSTLEIQRTEQGDSAMYLCASSTTSGSTDTQYFGPGTRLTVL.